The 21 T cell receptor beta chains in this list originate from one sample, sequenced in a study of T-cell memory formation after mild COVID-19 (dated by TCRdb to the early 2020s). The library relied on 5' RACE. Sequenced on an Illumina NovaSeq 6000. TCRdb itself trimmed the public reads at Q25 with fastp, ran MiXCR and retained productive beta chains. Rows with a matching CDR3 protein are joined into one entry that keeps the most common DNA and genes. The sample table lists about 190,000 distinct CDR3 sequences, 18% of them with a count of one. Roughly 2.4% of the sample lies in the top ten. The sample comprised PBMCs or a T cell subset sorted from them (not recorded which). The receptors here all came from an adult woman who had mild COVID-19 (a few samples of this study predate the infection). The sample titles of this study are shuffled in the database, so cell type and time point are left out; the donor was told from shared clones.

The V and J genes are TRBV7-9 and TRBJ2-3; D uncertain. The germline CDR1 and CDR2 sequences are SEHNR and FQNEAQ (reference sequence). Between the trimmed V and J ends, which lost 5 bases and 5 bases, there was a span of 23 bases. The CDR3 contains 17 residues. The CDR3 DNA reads TGTGCCAGCAGCCCAACCCTGAGGCAGGTTTTAGGAGATACGCAGTATTTT. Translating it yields CASSPTLRQVLGDTQYF.

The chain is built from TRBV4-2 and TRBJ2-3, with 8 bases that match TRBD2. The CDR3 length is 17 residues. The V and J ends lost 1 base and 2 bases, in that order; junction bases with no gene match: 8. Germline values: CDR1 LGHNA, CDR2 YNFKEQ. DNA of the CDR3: TGTGCCAGCAGCCAAGTTAAGGGCGGGAGGCCCACAGATACGCAGTATTTT. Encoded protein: CASSQVKGGRPTDTQYF.

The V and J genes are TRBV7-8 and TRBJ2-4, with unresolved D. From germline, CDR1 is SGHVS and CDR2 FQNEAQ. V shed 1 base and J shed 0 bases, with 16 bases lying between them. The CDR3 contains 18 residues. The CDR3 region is CASSLGGDRHLAKNIQYF. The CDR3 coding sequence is TGTGCCAGCAGCTTAGGAGGAGACCGCCACCTAGCCAAAAACATTCAGTACTTC.

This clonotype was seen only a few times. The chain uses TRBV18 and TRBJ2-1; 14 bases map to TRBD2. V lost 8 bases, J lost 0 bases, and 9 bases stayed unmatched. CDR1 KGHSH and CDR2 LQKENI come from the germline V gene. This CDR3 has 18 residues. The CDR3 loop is CASTKGTSGGSSYNEQFF. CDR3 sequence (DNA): TGTGCCAGCACGAAAGGGACTAGCGGGGGAAGCTCCTACAATGAGCAGTTCTTC.

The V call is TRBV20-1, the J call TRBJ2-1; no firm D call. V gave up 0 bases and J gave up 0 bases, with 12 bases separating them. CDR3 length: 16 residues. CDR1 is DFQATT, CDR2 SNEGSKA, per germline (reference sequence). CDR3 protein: CSARDGHSSSYNEQFF. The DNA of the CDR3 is TGCAGTGCTAGAGATGGGCACAGCAGCTCCTACAATGAGCAGTTCTTC.

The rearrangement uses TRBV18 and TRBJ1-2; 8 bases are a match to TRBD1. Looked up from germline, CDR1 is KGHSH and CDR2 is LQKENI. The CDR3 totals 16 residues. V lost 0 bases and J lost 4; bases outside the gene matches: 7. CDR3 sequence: CASSPPMGQATYGYTF. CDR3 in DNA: TGTGCCAGCTCACCACCGATGGGACAGGCAACCTATGGCTACACCTTC.

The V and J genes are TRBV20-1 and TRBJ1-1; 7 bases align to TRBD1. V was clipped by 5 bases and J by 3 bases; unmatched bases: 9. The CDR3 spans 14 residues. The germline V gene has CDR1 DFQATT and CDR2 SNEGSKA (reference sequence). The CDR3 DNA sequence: TGCAGTGCTCCTCGACAGGGAGGAGACACTGAAGCTTTCTTT. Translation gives CSAPRQGGDTEAFF.

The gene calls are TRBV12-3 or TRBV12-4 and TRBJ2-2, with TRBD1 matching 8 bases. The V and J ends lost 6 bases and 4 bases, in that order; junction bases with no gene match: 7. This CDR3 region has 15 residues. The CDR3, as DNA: TGTGCCAGCAGGATAGGACAGGGCGGCACCGGGGAGCTGTTTTTT. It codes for CASRIGQGGTGELFF.

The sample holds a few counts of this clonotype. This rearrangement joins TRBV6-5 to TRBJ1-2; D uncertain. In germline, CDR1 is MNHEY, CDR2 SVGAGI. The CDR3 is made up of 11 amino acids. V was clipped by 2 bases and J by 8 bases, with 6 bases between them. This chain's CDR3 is CASSYRGGYTF. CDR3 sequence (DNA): TGTGCCAGCAGTTACCGTGGGGGCTACACCTTC.

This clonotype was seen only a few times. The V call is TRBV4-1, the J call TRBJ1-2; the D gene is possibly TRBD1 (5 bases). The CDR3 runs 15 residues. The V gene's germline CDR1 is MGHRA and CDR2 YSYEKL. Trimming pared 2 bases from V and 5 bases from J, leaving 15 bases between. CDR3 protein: CASSQSSGTEYGYTF. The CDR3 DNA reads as TGCGCCAGCAGCCAATCGTCCGGGACGGAATATGGCTACACCTTC.

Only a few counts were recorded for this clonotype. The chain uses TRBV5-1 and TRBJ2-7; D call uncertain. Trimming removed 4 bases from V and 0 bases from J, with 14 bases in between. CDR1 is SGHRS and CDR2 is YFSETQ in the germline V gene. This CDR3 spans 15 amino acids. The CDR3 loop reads CASSVTAISSYEQYF. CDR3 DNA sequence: TGCGCCAGCAGCGTCACAGCGATAAGCTCCTACGAGCAGTACTTC.

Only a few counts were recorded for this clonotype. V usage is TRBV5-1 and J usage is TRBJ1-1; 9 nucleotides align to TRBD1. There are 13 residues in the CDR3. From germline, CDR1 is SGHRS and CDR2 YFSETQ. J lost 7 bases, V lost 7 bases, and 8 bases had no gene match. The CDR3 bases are TGCGCCAGCCTACAGGGGGCTGGGAGTGAAGCTTTCTTT. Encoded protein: CASLQGAGSEAFF.

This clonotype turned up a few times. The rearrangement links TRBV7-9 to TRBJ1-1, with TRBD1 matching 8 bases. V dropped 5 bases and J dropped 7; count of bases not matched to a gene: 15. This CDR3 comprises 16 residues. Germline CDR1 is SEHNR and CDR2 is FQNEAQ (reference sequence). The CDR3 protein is CASSRPDRVRMGEAFF. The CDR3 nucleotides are TGTGCCAGCAGCCGGCCGGACAGGGTGAGGATGGGTGAAGCTTTCTTT.

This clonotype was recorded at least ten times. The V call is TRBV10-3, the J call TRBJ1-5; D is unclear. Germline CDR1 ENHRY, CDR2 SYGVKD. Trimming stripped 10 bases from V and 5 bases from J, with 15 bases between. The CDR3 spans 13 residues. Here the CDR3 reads CATDREGYQPQHF. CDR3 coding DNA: TGTGCCACCGATCGGGAGGGATATCAGCCCCAGCATTTT.

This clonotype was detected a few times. The CDR3 region is CASMGQGNTEAFF. CDR3 bases: TGTGCCAGCATGGGACAGGGGAACACTGAAGCTTTCTTT. The chain combines TRBV2 with TRBJ1-1, with TRBD1 identical over 9 bases. CDR3 length: 13 residues. CDR1 is SNHLY and CDR2 is FYNNEI in the germline V gene. V lost 7 bases to trimming and J lost 1 base; unmatched junction nucleotides: 1. Full variable domain (remainder filled in from reference TRBV2 and TRBJ1-1): EPEVTQTPSHQVTQMGQEVILRCVPISNHLYFYWYRQILGQKVEFLVSFYNNEISEKSEIFDDQFSVERPDGSNFTLKIRSTKLEDSAMYFCASMGQGNTEAFFGQGTRLTVV.

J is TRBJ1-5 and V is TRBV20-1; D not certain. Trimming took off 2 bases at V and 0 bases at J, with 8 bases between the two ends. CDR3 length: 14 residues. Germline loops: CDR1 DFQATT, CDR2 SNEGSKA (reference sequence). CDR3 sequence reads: CSARNSYSNQPQHF. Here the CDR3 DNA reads TGCAGTGCTAGAAACAGCTATAGCAATCAGCCCCAGCATTTT.

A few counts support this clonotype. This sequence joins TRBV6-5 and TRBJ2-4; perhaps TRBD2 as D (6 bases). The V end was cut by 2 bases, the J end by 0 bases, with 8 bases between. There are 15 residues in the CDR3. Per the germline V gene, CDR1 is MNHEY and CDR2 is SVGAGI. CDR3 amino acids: CASSYGGTAKNIQYF. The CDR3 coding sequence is TGTGCCAGCAGTTACGGGGGGACAGCCAAAAACATTCAGTACTTC.

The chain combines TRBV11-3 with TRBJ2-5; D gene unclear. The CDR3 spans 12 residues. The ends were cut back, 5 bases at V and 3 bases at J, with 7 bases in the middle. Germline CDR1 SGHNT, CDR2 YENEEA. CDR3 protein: CASSRQKETQYF. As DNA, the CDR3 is TGTGCCAGCAGCCGTCAGAAAGAGACCCAGTACTTC.

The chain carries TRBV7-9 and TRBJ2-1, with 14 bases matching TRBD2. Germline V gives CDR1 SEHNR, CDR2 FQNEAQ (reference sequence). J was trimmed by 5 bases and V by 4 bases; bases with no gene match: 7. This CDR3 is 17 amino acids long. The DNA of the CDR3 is TGTGCCAGCAGCTATGGACTAGCGGGAGGATCCCACAATGAGCAGTTCTTC. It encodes CASSYGLAGGSHNEQFF.

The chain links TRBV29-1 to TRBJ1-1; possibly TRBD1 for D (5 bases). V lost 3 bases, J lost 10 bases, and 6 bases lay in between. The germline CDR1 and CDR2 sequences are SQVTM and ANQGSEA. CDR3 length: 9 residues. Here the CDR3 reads CSVDGGAFF. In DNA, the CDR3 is TGCAGCGTTGATGGGGGAGCTTTCTTT.

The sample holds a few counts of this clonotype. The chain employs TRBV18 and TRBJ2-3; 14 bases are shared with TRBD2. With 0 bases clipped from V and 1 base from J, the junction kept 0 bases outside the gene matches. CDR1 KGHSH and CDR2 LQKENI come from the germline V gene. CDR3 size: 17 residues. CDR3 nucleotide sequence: TGTGCCAGCTCACCACCGGGACTAGCGGGGGGCACAGATACGCAGTATTTT. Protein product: CASSPPGLAGGTDTQYF.